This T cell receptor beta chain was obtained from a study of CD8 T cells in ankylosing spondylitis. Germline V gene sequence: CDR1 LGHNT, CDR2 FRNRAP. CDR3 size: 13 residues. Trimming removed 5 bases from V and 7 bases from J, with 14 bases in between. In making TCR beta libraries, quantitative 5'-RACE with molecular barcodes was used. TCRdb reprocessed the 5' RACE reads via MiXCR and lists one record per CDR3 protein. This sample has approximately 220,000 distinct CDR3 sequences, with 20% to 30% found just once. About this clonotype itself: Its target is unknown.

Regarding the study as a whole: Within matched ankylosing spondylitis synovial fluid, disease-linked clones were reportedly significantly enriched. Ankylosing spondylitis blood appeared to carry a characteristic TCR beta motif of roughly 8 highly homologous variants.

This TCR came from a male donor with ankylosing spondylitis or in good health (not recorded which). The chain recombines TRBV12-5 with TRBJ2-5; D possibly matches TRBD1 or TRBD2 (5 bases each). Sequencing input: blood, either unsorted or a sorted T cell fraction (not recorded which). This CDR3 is CASGPGTAMTQYF. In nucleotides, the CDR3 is TGTGCTAGTGGTCCCGGGACGGCGATGACCCAGTACTTC.